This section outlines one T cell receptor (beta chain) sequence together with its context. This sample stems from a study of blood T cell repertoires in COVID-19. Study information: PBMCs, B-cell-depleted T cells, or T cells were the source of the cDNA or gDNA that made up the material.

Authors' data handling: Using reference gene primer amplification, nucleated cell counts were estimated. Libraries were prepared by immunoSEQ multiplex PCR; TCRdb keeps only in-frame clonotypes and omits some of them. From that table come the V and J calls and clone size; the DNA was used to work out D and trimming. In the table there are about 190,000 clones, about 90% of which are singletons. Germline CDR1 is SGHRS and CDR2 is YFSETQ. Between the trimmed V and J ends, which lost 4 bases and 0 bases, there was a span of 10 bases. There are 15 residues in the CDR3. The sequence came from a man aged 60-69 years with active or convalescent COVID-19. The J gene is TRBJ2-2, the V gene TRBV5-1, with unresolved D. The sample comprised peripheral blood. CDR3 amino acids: CASSQELSNTGELFF. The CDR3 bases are TGCGCCAGCAGCCAGGAACTGTCGAACACCGGGGAGCTGTTTTTT. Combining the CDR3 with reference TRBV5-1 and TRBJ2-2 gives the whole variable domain KAGVTQTPRYLIKTRGQQVTLSCSPISGHRSVSWYQQTPGQGLQFLFEYFSETQRNKGNFPGRFSGRQFSNSRSEMNVSTLELGDSALYLCASSQELSNTGELFFGEGSRLTVL.